Each of the 17 T cell receptor beta chains below was sequenced from the same sample in a study of spatial heterogeneity in lung cancer. Notes on the study in general: Counts that tracked tumor mutation counts were those of expanded intratumoral alpha and beta TCRs.

TCRdb called the 5' RACE reads again in MiXCR, with one record for every CDR3 protein. Of several thousand distinct CDR3 sequences in the sample, 17% were seen once. Time point described: sample taken at primary tumor resection. Their cognate antigens are unknown. The sample was lung tumor tissue, taken at surgery. These receptor sequences come from a male donor with early-stage non-small cell lung cancer.

This clonotype is classed as medium-sized. V is TRBV6-1 and J is TRBJ2-2; 11 bases are shared with TRBD2. The V gene end was trimmed by 8 bases and the J gene end by 2 bases; junction bases not matched to a gene: 4. Looked up from germline, CDR1 is MNHNS and CDR2 is SASEGT. This CDR3 is built from 15 residues. This CDR3 is CASLAGGGNTGELFF. In DNA form, the CDR3 reads TGTGCCAGCTTAGCGGGAGGGGGAAACACCGGGGAGCTGTTTTTT.

By sample fraction, this clonotype is medium-sized. The rearrangement links TRBV12-3 or TRBV12-4 to TRBJ2-5; possible D gene TRBD1, 5 bases. The CDR3 consists of 18 residues. The V end lost 5 bases, the J end lost 1 base, and 23 bases lay between the germline ends. The CDR3 loop reads CASSLPPRVWRGQETQYF. The CDR3 DNA reads TGTGCCAGCAGTCTCCCCCCCAGGGTTTGGCGCGGCCAAGAGACCCAGTACTTC.

This clonotype is labeled as medium-sized. The gene calls are TRBV20-1 and TRBJ1-2, with D perhaps matching TRBD1 (5 bases). Per the germline V gene, CDR1 is DFQATT and CDR2 is SNEGSKA (reference sequence). Deletions cut 3 bases from V and 4 bases from J, with 12 bases between. The CDR3 is 13 residues long. The CDR3 region has the DNA TGCAGTGCTAGGGAGCACGGGGCCTATGGCTACACCTTC. This codes for CSAREHGAYGYTF.

This clonotype counts as medium-sized. The chain couples TRBV5-6 to TRBJ2-7, with D unresolved. CDR3 size: 12 residues. Germline CDR1 is SGHDT and CDR2 is YYEEEE. With 0 bases removed from V and 6 bases from J, the gap between germline ends came to 7 bases. CDR3 residues: CASSLGLGEQYF. CDR3 nucleotides: TGTGCCAGCAGCTTGGGGCTTGGCGAGCAGTACTTC.

The sample holds one count of this clonotype. This chain joins TRBV6-1 and TRBJ2-1; D uncertain. V shed 0 bases and J shed 3 bases, with 9 bases lying between them. The V gene's germline CDR1 is MNHNS and CDR2 SASEGT. The CDR3 extends over 15 amino acids. The CDR3 nucleotides are TGTGCCAGCAGTGAAGCCTGGGCTCACTACAATGAGCAGTTCTTC. The encoded protein is CASSEAWAHYNEQFF.

In this sample, this clonotype turned up many times. The gene calls are TRBV7-9 and TRBJ2-7, with D perhaps being TRBD1 or TRBD2 (5 bases each). CDR1 is SEHNR, CDR2 FQNEAQ, per germline (reference sequence). CDR3 size: 19 residues. The ends were cut back, 2 bases at V and 0 bases at J, with 23 bases in the middle. The CDR3 region has the DNA TGTGCCAGCAGCTTACCTCAGACAGCGGCCCCCTCCAGCTCCTACGAGCAGTACTTC. This translates into CASSLPQTAAPSSSYEQYF.

This clonotype ranks as large. This chain links TRBV28 with TRBJ2-1, with D perhaps matching TRBD1 or TRBD2 (5 bases each). Deletions cut 3 bases from V and 15 bases from J, with 12 bases between. The CDR3 length is 11 residues. Per germline, CDR1 MDHEN and CDR2 SYDVKM. In DNA form, the CDR3 reads TGTGCCAGCAGTTTTCAGAGGGGAGTGTTCTTC. Translation gives CASSFQRGVFF.

The chain carries TRBV4-2 and TRBJ1-1; 12 nucleotides match TRBD1. Per germline, CDR1 LGHNA and CDR2 YNFKEQ. CDR3 length equals 20 residues. With 1 base clipped from V and 0 bases from J, the junction kept 12 bases outside the gene matches. CDR3 region: CASSQVSLAGQGAVNTEAFF. In nucleotides, the CDR3 is TGTGCCAGCAGCCAAGTATCGTTAGCGGGACAGGGGGCCGTGAACACTGAAGCTTTCTTT.

V is TRBV20-1 and J is TRBJ1-3; weak D call: TRBD1 (5 bases). The CDR3 spans 15 residues. Germline lookup yields CDR1 DFQATT and CDR2 SNEGSKA (reference sequence). Trimming removed 2 bases from V and 4 bases from J, with 15 bases in between. Written as DNA, the CDR3 is TGCAGTGCTAGAATCGGGGGTGCGGGAGGAAACACCATATATTTT. Protein: CSARIGGAGGNTIYF.

This clonotype came up a few times. The chain links TRBV5-6 to TRBJ2-5, with D possibly TRBD2 on 6 matching bases. CDR1 is SGHDT and CDR2 is YYEEEE in the germline V gene. The length of the CDR3 is 15 residues. Trimming removed 1 base at V and 5 bases at J, with 15 bases between. The CDR3 DNA is TGTGCCAGCAGCTTGTTAGCGGAGCGTCAGGAGACCCAGTACTTC. Its protein is CASSLLAERQETQYF.

This clonotype was seen once. CDR3 loop: CASSLLGADFRTYQPQHF. The CDR3 DNA follows: TGTGCCAGCAGTTTATTGGGGGCTGATTTTAGGACGTATCAGCCCCAGCATTTT. The rearrangement joins TRBV28 to TRBJ1-5; D might be TRBD1 (6 bases). CDR1 is MDHEN, CDR2 SYDVKM, per germline. CDR3 length: 18 residues. V dropped 1 base and J dropped 5 bases, with 21 bases sitting between them.

The table lists this clonotype with a few counts. The chain recombines TRBV5-1 with TRBJ2-3, with 7 nucleotides matching TRBD2. Trimming removed 4 bases from V and 0 bases from J; junction bases left unmatched: 8. Germline V gene sequence: CDR1 SGHRS, CDR2 YFSETQ. There are 16 residues in the CDR3. The CDR3 protein is CASSHRSGSSTDTQYF. CDR3 in DNA: TGCGCCAGCAGCCACCGTAGCGGGTCTAGCACAGATACGCAGTATTTT.

The chain has TRBV3-1 and TRBJ2-2; perhaps D is TRBD1 or TRBD2 (5 bases each). This CDR3 has 15 residues. Germline CDR1 LGHDT, CDR2 YNNKEL (reference sequence). V lost 4 bases to trimming and J lost 1 base, with 10 bases between them. CDR3 protein: CASSRRDGNTGELFF. CDR3 DNA sequence: TGTGCCAGCAGCCGCCGGGACGGGAACACCGGGGAGCTGTTTTTT. The full variable domain, rest sourced from reference TRBV3-1 and TRBJ2-2, is DTAVSQTPKYLVTQMGNDKSIKCEQNLGHDTMYWYKQDSKKFLKIMFSYNNKELIINETVPNRFSPKSPDKAHLNLHINSLELGDSAVYFCASSRRDGNTGELFFGEGSRLTVL.

The chain recombines TRBV29-1 with TRBJ1-2, with TRBD1 as a possible D gene (5 bases). The V gene lost 5 bases and the J gene lost 8 bases, with 18 bases spanning the gap. Germline V lookup: CDR1 SQVTM, CDR2 ANQGSEA. This CDR3 is 13 amino acids long. The CDR3 loop reads CSVLNQGVLGYTF. CDR3 DNA: TGCAGCGTTTTAAACCAGGGAGTTTTAGGCTACACCTTC.

The chain links TRBV11-2 to TRBJ2-7; weak D call: TRBD2 (6 bases). Germline-derived CDR1 and CDR2 are SGHAT and FQNNGV. V was pared by 2 bases and J by 2 bases, with 13 bases between. The CDR3 contains 15 residues. This chain's CDR3 is CASSLSEGLPYEQYF. Here the CDR3 DNA reads TGTGCCAGCAGCTTATCGGAGGGGCTCCCCTACGAGCAGTACTTC.

This clonotype has just a few counts. This chain uses TRBV27 with TRBJ1-5; D remains ambiguous. V was clipped by 0 bases and J by 5 bases, with 11 bases between them. Germline values: CDR1 MNHEY, CDR2 SMNVEV (reference sequence). The CDR3 has 15 amino acids. The DNA of the CDR3 is TGTGCCAGCAGTTTATCTGGCTTCGGTTATCAGCCCCAGCATTTT. This encodes CASSLSGFGYQPQHF.

This clonotype turned up a few times. The V call is TRBV4-1, the J call TRBJ2-7; 7 bases agree with TRBD2. The V and J ends lost 4 bases and 2 bases, in that order; junction bases with no gene match: 11. This CDR3 comprises 16 residues. Germline V gene data show CDR1 as MGHRA and CDR2 as YSYEKL. CDR3 amino acids: CASSPSVSSGTYEQYF. CDR3 coding DNA: TGCGCCAGCAGCCCTTCGGTATCCAGCGGGACCTACGAGCAGTACTTC.